This is a list of T cell receptor beta chains from one sample in a study of blood T cell repertoires in COVID-19. Here immunoSEQ multiplex PCR was the method, and the copy in TCRdb shows in-frame clones only, minus some. The repertoire holds about 210,000 clones, with about 86% as singletons. The sequencing input was peripheral blood. The receptors shown here come from a woman aged 65 to 85 with acute or convalescent COVID-19. The CDR3 runs from the conserved cysteine through the conserved F or W. Fields, in order: V gene, clone size, D gene, J gene, CDR3 DNA, CDR3 protein. D genes are given only for firm matches. Not all rows give a size; the values are once, few, many and, for expanded clones, a class.

>TRBV11-2|-|-|TRBJ1-6
TGTGCCAGCAGCTCCCAGGGTAGTGATAATTCACCCCTCCACTTT
CASSSQGSDNSPLHF
>TRBV29-1|-|TRBD1|TRBJ2-3
TGCAGCGGCAAAAGGGACAGAGAAACAGATACGCAGTATTTT
CSGKRDRETDTQYF
>TRBV15|-|TRBD2|TRBJ2-2
TGTGCCACCAGCAGGTCGTCTAGCGGGAGGCTCGGTACCGGGGAGCTGTTTTTT
CATSRSSSGRLGTGELFF
>TRBV19|-|TRBD1|TRBJ1-5
TGTGCCAGTAGTATAAGGGACAGATTAGACAATCAGCCCCAGCATTTT
CASSIRDRLDNQPQHF
>TRBV3-1/TRBV3-2|-|-|TRBJ2-7
TGTGCCAGCAGCCAAGTCGGCAGGGGCGAGCAGTACTTC
CASSQVGRGEQYF
>TRBV6-2/TRBV6-3|-|-|TRBJ2-4
TGTGCCAGCAGTCAGGTGGGACTAGCCAAAAACATTCAGTACTTC
CASSQVGLAKNIQYF
>TRBV6-1|-|TRBD1|TRBJ1-5
TGTGCCAGCAGTGGGGCGACAGGGGCATCGGGCAATCAGCCCCAGCATTTT
CASSGATGASGNQPQHF
>TRBV11-2|-|-|TRBJ1-3
TGTGCCAGCAGCCCAAGAGGGACAATTACTGGAAACACCATATATTTT
CASSPRGTITGNTIYF
>TRBV6-2/TRBV6-3|-|-|TRBJ1-2
TGTGCCAGCAGTTTACGGGGTGCCTATGGCTACACCTTC
CASSLRGAYGYTF
>TRBV18|-|-|TRBJ1-3
TGTGCCAGCTCACCAGGCAGGGCGGCGGGAAACACCATATATTTT
CASSPGRAAGNTIYF
>TRBV15|-|TRBD1|TRBJ2-7
TGTGCCACCAGCAGAGTGCAAGGAGGGACAGGGGCCTACGAGCAGTACTTC
CATSRVQGGTGAYEQYF
>TRBV11-3|-|-|TRBJ1-1
TGTGCCAGCGGAATCGGGTCTGAAGCTTTCTTT
CASGIGSEAFF
>TRBV11-2|once|-|TRBJ1-3
TGTGCCAGCAGCTTAGAGGGGGCAGTCTCTGGAAACACCATATATTTT
CASSLEGAVSGNTIYF
>TRBV27|-|TRBD2|TRBJ2-7
TGTGCCAGCAGGCTCTGGGGGGGTGACGAGCAGTACTTC
CASRLWGGDEQYF
>TRBV28|few|-|TRBJ2-7
TGTGCCAGCAGCCGGGATCTCTACGAGCAGTACTTC
CASSRDLYEQYF
>TRBV19|-|-|TRBJ2-3
TGTGCCAGTTTTGGGGGGATGGGAGATACGCAGTATTTT
CASFGGMGDTQYF
>TRBV19|-|-|TRBJ1-2
TGTGCCAGTAGTATATCTCGCGGGGCACAGAACTATGGCTACACCTTC
CASSISRGAQNYGYTF
>TRBV28|once|TRBD1|TRBJ1-1
TGTGCCAGCAGTTCAGGGACAGGGATGAACACTGAAGCTTTCTTT
CASSSGTGMNTEAFF
>TRBV5-6|-|-|TRBJ1-2
TGTGCCAGCAGCTCAGCCTCGGGTCCCCTCCGAGGCTACACCTTC
CASSSASGPLRGYTF
>TRBV12-3/TRBV12-4|-|-|TRBJ2-7
TGTGCCAGCAGTTTCTCGCAGAGGTTCTTTCAGTACTTC
CASSFSQRFFQYF
>TRBV2|-|TRBD1|TRBJ1-6
TGTGCCAGCAGTGAAAATACAGGGGTTATTTCACCCCTCCACTTT
CASSENTGVISPLHF
>TRBV9|-|-|TRBJ2-7
TGTGCCAGCAGCACGCCGGGTCCCTTCTACGAGCAGTACTTC
CASSTPGPFYEQYF
>TRBV7-9|-|-|TRBJ1-3
TGTGCCAGCAGCTGGGGGGGCAGCCGCTCTGGAAACACCATATATTTT
CASSWGGSRSGNTIYF
>TRBV2|-|TRBD1|TRBJ1-6
TGTGCCACCCGACAGGGACAGGGATCACCCCTCCACTTT
CATRQGQGSPLHF
>TRBV27|few|TRBD1|TRBJ1-1
TGTGCCAGCAGGATACAGGGGGCGAACACTGAAGCTTTCTTT
CASRIQGANTEAFF
>TRBV10-3|-|TRBD1|TRBJ2-7
TGTGCCATCAGTGACAATGGACAGGGCTGGGCGCTCGACGAGCAGTACTTC
CAISDNGQGWALDEQYF
>TRBV25-1|-|TRBD1|TRBJ1-2
TGTGCCAGCAGTGACCCGACAGGGGGCCCTTCGGGCTACACCTTC
CASSDPTGGPSGYTF
>TRBV7-2|-|-|TRBJ2-3
TGTGCCAGCAGCCCTGCGAGTCGCACAGATACGCAGTATTTT
CASSPASRTDTQYF
>TRBV19|few|-|TRBJ1-6
TGTGCCAGTAGTTTGAGTTGGGGGGAAGGTTCACCCCTCCACTTT
CASSLSWGEGSPLHF
>TRBV5-1|-|-|TRBJ1-1
TGCGCCAGCAGCCTGGGGGGGCGCGTTGTGACAGACACTGAAGCTTTCTTT
CASSLGGRVVTDTEAFF
>TRBV27|-|-|TRBJ1-5
TGTGCCAGCAGCTCCGGTGGGGGTCGGGGGAGGCAGCCCCAGCATTTT
CASSSGGGRGRQPQHF
>TRBV5-7|-|-|TRBJ2-7
TGTGCCAGCTCATTGGGAGAGGACTACGAGCAGTACTTC
CASSLGEDYEQYF
>TRBV12-3/TRBV12-4|-|TRBD1|TRBJ1-2
TGTGCCAGCAGCTCGACAGGGGTCTATGGCTACACCTTC
CASSSTGVYGYTF
>TRBV6-5|-|-|TRBJ1-3
TGTGCCAGCAGTACACCGGGAAACACCATATATTTT
CASSTPGNTIYF
>TRBV7-8|-|-|TRBJ2-7
TGTGCCAGCAGCTTAAACGCGGGATCCTACGAGCAGTACTTC
CASSLNAGSYEQYF
>TRBV28|few|-|TRBJ1-5
TGTGCCAGCAGTGGGGGGGGAGGCTATAGCAATCAGCCCCAGCATTTT
CASSGGGGYSNQPQHF
>TRBV28|few|-|TRBJ1-3
TGTGCCAGCAATCCAGGCTCTGGAAACACCATATATTTT
CASNPGSGNTIYF
>TRBV11-3|-|TRBD1|TRBJ2-7
TGTGCCAGCAGCATTCGGGACAGGGGACGGCAGTACTTC
CASSIRDRGRQYF
>TRBV19|-|TRBD2|TRBJ2-1
TGTGCCAGCAGGGGACTAGCGGGAAGGAATGAGCAGTTCTTC
CASRGLAGRNEQFF
>TRBV10-2|-|-|TRBJ2-7
TGCGCCAGCAGGCCCCCAGGGAACGAGCAGTACTTC
CASRPPGNEQYF
>TRBV6-6|-|TRBD1|TRBJ1-2
TGTGCCAGCACCAAAGGACAGGGAGCAGCGAACTATGGCTACACCTTC
CASTKGQGAANYGYTF
>TRBV10-3|-|TRBD1|TRBJ1-4
TGTGCCATCAGTGGGGACAGGGAGGATGAAAAACTGTTTTTT
CAISGDREDEKLFF
>TRBV5-1|-|-|TRBJ1-2
TGCGCCAGCAGCCCGGAGGGGTTAAACTATGGCTACACCTTC
CASSPEGLNYGYTF
>TRBV18|-|-|TRBJ1-6
TGTGCCAGCTCACCAAACAGGGATAATTCACCCCTCCACTTT
CASSPNRDNSPLHF
>TRBV6-5|-|TRBD1|TRBJ1-3
TGTGCCAGCAGTTACTCACCCAGGGGGATGGGAAACACCATATATTTT
CASSYSPRGMGNTIYF
>TRBV18|-|-|TRBJ1-2
TGTGCCAGCTCACCCCTCCGGAACTATGGCTACACCTTC
CASSPLRNYGYTF
>TRBV18|-|TRBD1|TRBJ1-1
TGTGCCAGCTCACCCGGGACAGGGTTGAACACTGAAGCTTTCTTT
CASSPGTGLNTEAFF
>TRBV7-9|few|-|TRBJ1-6
TGTGCCAGCAGTCTGGCAAATTCACCCCTCCACTTT
CASSLANSPLHF
>TRBV5-1|-|-|TRBJ1-1
TGCGCCAGCATGAGGGACACTGAAGCTTTCTTT
CASMRDTEAFF
>TRBV5-6|-|-|TRBJ1-6
TGTGCCAGCAGCCCACAGGCAACCAATAATTCACCCCTCCACTTT
CASSPQATNNSPLHF
>TRBV27|-|-|TRBJ2-1
TGTGCCAGCAGTTTATCGAGGGCAAGGACGAATGAGCAGTTCTTC
CASSLSRARTNEQFF